Described below is a single T cell receptor beta chain sequence and its context. Its matching antigen is unknown. The data belong to a study of PD-1 blockade in classical Hodgkin lymphoma. Exposure to brentuximab vedotin varied, and each patient had relapsed following autologous stem cell transplantation. Best responses fell into complete response, partial response or progressive disease. Sequenced by immunoSEQ multiplex PCR; TCRdb stores in-frame clones only, minus some. The repertoire holds roughly 150,000 clones, under 85% seen once, with 9.2% in the top ten. V was cut by 3 bases and J by 2 bases, with 7 bases left in between. Looked up from germline, CDR1 is SGHVS and CDR2 is FQNEAQ. The CDR3 is 13 residues long. Study results and limitations: The study found complete responders had baseline diversity similar to newly diagnosed patients. Patients starting nivolumab under 1 year after ASCT were excluded. Healthy donors were reported to have higher baseline TCR diversity than newly diagnosed patients.

The receptor comes from a human donor with classical Hodgkin lymphoma. This specimen consisted of peripheral blood mononuclear cells (PBMCs), obtained before the second cycle of nivolumab. This sequence joins TRBV7-8 and TRBJ2-5; D gene unclear. The CDR3 spells CASSLRQQETQYF. The DNA for the CDR3 is TGTGCCAGCAGCTTGAGGCAGCAAGAGACCCAGTACTTC.